Each of the 6 T cell receptor beta chains below was sequenced from the same sample in a study of cytomegalovirus exposure and HLA in healthy donors. The PCR employed 60 Vbeta primers together with 13 Jbeta primers. Repertoires were generated with immunoSEQ multiplex PCR, while TCRdb's copy carries only in-frame clones and drops some. The sample consists of around 100,000 clones, 80% to 90% of them appearing once. Sequencing used PBMCs. Receptor source: a woman aged 18 to 35 in good health and CMV-seronegative.

This clone showed up just once. This rearrangement joins TRBV4-3 to TRBJ2-1, with 9 bases matching TRBD2. The CDR3 has 19 amino acids. Trimming cost V 0 bases and J 9 bases; bases outside gene matches: 18. Germline CDR1 LGHNA, CDR2 YSLEER. CDR3 nucleotides: TGCGCCAGCAGCCAAGAGTCCCCTCCTTGGGGCGGGGGGGCGAGTGAGCAGTTCTTC. It is translated as CASSQESPPWGGGASEQFF.

This clone is labeled as medium-sized. V gene TRBV5-6 combines with J gene TRBJ2-7; D is perhaps TRBD2 (7 bases). V was clipped by 0 bases and J by 3 bases, with 16 bases between them. The CDR3 runs 16 residues. In germline, CDR1 is SGHDT, CDR2 YYEEEE. The CDR3 coding sequence is TGTGCCAGCAGCTTGGAGGGCGGGGAGGGGGGCTACGAGCAGTACTTC. Translation gives CASSLEGGEGGYEQYF. The full variable domain, its missing parts supplied by reference TRBV5-6 and TRBJ2-7, is DAGVTQSPTHLIKTRGQQVTLRCSPKSGHDTVSWYQQALGQGPQFIFQYYEEEERQRGNFPDRFSGHQFPNYSSELNVNALLLGDSALYLCASSLEGGEGGYEQYFGPGTRLTVT.

The chain carries TRBV11-2 and TRBJ2-7; D is uncertain. CDR1 SGHAT and CDR2 FQNNGV come from the germline V gene. Trimming cost V 4 bases and J 1 base, with 14 bases left between them. The CDR3 totals 15 residues. CDR3 in amino acids: CASSSTRIGSYEQYF. In nucleotides, the CDR3 is TGTGCCAGCAGCTCGACGCGTATCGGGTCCTACGAGCAGTACTTC.

The chain links TRBV4-3 to TRBJ2-3; D remains ambiguous. Trimming took 4 bases from V and 0 from J, leaving 5 bases between them. The CDR3 is made up of 13 amino acids. Per the germline V gene, CDR1 is LGHNA and CDR2 is YSLEER. The CDR3 protein is CASSPQSTDTQYF. The CDR3 DNA follows: TGCGCCAGCAGCCCCCAGAGCACAGATACGCAGTATTTT.

This chain links TRBV7-9 with TRBJ2-7; possibly TRBD1 for D (6 bases). This CDR3 region has 12 residues. V was shortened by 3 bases and J by 5 bases, with 8 bases between the two germline ends. Germline V gene data show CDR1 as SEHNR and CDR2 as FQNEAQ (reference sequence). The DNA of the CDR3 is TGTGCCAGCAGCTTCAGGGGAGACGAGCAGTACTTC. It yields the protein CASSFRGDEQYF.

The V gene is TRBV7-2, the J gene TRBJ2-1; tentative D call: TRBD2 (6 bases). The CDR3 sequence is 17 residues long. Deletions cut 2 bases from V and 0 bases from J, with 14 bases between. Germline CDR1 SGHTA, CDR2 FQGNSA. CDR3 protein: CASSLRDSPSSYNEQFF. CDR3 DNA: TGTGCCAGCAGCTTACGGGACTCCCCTAGCTCCTACAATGAGCAGTTCTTC.